Below, one TCR beta chain is given with its context. Its antigen is still unknown. The data were obtained in a study of identical twins. Study results and caveats: Abundant beta clonotypes from cord blood bore fewer insertions; memory repertoires lacked this pattern. Conclusions came from cross-sectional statistical analysis, not from following the same donors. An excess of low generation probability was shown by twin-shared out-of-frame alpha sequences.

Healthy Caucasians were all of the donors. V was cut by 4 bases and J by 2 bases, with 9 bases left in between. This CDR3 has 13 residues. From germline, CDR1 is SGHRS and CDR2 YFSETQ. Each CDR3 protein gets one entry after TCRdb re-called the 5' RACE reads with MiXCR. The sample includes around 530,000 distinct CDR3 sequences, roughly 15% of them seen just once. This sample was also put to use in a study of yellow fever vaccine responses in identical twins.

Input material: CD4+ T cells sorted from blood. The clonotype comes from a woman in her late teens or twenties in good health. The chain links TRBV5-1 to TRBJ2-5; D remains ambiguous. The CDR3 DNA reads as TGCGCCAGCAGCATTAGTAGTCAAGAGACCCAGTACTTC. Its translation: CASSISSQETQYF. The entire variable domain, with the rest obtained from reference TRBV5-1 and TRBJ2-5, is as follows: KAGVTQTPRYLIKTRGQQVTLSCSPISGHRSVSWYQQTPGQGLQFLFEYFSETQRNKGNFPGRFSGRQFSNSRSEMNVSTLELGDSALYLCASSISSQETQYFGPGTRLLVL.